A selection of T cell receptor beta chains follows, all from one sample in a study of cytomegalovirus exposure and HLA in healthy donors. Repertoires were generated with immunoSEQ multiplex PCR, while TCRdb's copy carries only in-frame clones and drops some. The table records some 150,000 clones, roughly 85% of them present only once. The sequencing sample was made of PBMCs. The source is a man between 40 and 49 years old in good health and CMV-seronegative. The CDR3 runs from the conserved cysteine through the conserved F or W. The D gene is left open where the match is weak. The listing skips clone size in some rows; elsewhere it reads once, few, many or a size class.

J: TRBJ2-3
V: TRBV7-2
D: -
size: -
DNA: -
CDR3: CASSSLRFGGTDTQYF

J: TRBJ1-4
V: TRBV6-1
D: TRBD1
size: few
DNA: TGTGCCACCGCGACAGGGGGTTATAATGAAAAACTGTTTTTT
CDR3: CATATGGYNEKLFF

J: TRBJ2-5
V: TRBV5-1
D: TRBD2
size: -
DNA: TGCGCCAGCAGGGCGGGGGGGCCGGTAGAGACCCAGTACTTC
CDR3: CASRAGGPVETQYF

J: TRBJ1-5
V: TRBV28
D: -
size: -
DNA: TGTGCCAGCAGTTCCCAGGGTGGGAGCAATCAGCCCCAGCATTTT
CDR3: CASSSQGGSNQPQHF

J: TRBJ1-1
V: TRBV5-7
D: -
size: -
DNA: TGTGCCAGCAGCTCCCCTGGGGAGAGGGCTGAGAGGAAGAACACTGAAGCTTTCTTT
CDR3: CASSSPGERAERKNTEAFF

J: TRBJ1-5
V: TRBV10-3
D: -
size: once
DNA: TGTGCCACCAGACCCGGTGGCAATCAGCCCCAGCATTTT
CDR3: CATRPGGNQPQHF

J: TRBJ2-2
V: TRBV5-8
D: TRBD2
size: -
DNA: TGTGCCAGCAGCCGGACTAGCGGGAGGGCCTCGGCCGGGGAGCTGTTTTTT
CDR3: CASSRTSGRASAGELFF

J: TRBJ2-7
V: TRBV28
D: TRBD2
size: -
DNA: TGTGCCAGCAGCCGGGACAAGTGGGGGAGCGGGAGGTCCTACGAGCAGTACTTC
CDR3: CASSRDKWGSGRSYEQYF

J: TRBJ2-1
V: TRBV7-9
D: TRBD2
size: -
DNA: TGTGCCAGCAGCTTAAGCGGGAGCCCCTACAATGAGCAGTTCTTC
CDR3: CASSLSGSPYNEQFF

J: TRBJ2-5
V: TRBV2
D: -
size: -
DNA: TGTGCCAGCAGTGATAACGAGGGCGAAGAGACCCAGTACTTC
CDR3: CASSDNEGEETQYF

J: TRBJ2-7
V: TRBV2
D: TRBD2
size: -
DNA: TGTGCCAGCAAATCGACTAGCGGGAGTGTCGACGAGCAGTACTTC
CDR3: CASKSTSGSVDEQYF

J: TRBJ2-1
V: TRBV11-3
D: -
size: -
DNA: TGTGCCAGCAGCTTACGGGGTAGCTCCTACAATGAGCAGTTCTTC
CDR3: CASSLRGSSYNEQFF

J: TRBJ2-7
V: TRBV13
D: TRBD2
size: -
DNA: TGTGCCAGCAGCTTACATCCCACTAGCGGGTCCTACGAGCAGTACTTC
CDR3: CASSLHPTSGSYEQYF

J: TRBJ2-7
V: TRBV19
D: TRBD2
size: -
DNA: TGTGCCAGTAGTCCGGGAGGATCCTTCTACGAGCAGTACTTC
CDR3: CASSPGGSFYEQYF

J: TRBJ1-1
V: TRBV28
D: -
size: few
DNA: TGTGCCAGCAGCCTGAGGTCCCACACTGAAGCTTTCTTT
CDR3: CASSLRSHTEAFF

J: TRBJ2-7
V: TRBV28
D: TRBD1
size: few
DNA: TGTGCCAGCAGCCGGACAGGGAAGTCCTACGAGCAGTACTTC
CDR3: CASSRTGKSYEQYF

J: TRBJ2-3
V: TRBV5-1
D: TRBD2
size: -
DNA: TGCGCCAGCAGGTCGGGGTCAGCGGGGAGCGTGGATACGCAGTATTTT
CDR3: CASRSGSAGSVDTQYF

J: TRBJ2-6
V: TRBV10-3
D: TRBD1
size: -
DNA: TGTGCCATCAGTTTAACAGGGGAAACTGGGGCCAACGTCCTGACTTTC
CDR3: CAISLTGETGANVLTF

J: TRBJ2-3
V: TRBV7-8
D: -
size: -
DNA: TGTGCCAGCAGCTTAGCATTTACTAGATTTGCATCAGATACGCAGTATTTT
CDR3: CASSLAFTRFASDTQYF

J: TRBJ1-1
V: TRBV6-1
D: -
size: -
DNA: TGTGCCAGCATCCTCGCCGGGGGCACTGAAGCTTTCTTT
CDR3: CASILAGGTEAFF

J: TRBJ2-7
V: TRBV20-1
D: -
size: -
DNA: TGCAGTGCTAGTGAGACCTACGAGCAGTACTTC
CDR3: CSASETYEQYF

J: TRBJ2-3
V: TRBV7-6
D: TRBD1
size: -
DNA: TGTGCCAGCAGCCGGGACAGGGGGGATACAGATACGCAGTATTTT
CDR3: CASSRDRGDTDTQYF

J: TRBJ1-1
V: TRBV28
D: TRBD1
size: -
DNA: TGTGCCAGCAGTCCTGGGGACAGGGGGAAGAACACTGAAGCTTTCTTT
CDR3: CASSPGDRGKNTEAFF

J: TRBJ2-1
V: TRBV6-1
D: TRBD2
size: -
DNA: TGTGCCAGCAGTGCAAGCCTAGCGGGACGGGAGTTCTTC
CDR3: CASSASLAGREFF

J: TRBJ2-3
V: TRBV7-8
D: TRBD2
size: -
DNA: TGTGCCAGCAGCCCACTAGCGGCTAGCACAGATACGCAGTATTTT
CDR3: CASSPLAASTDTQYF

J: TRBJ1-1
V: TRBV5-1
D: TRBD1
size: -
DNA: TGCGCCAGTAGGGACAGGGTTAACACGGACACTGAAGCTTTCTTT
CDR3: CASRDRVNTDTEAFF

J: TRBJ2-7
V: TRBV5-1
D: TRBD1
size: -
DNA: TGCGCCAGCAGCGGGCAGGGGGCGCGGATGAGTCGCGAGCAGTACTTC
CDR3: CASSGQGARMSREQYF

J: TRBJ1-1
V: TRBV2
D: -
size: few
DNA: TGTGCCAGCATTACCGACAGGAACACTGAAGCTTTCTTT
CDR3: CASITDRNTEAFF